These 5 T cell receptor beta chains originate from one sample sequenced in a study of cytomegalovirus exposure and HLA in healthy donors. The primer mix had 60 Vbeta and 13 Jbeta primers. Produced via immunoSEQ multiplex PCR; TCRdb's table is partial and in-frame only. The sample contains approximately 76,000 clones, 55% to 75% of which appear only once. Sequenced input: PBMCs. These receptors were collected from a man aged 25 to 40 in good health and CMV-seropositive.

A few counts support this clone. The chain has TRBV10-2 and TRBJ2-5; possibly TRBD2 for D (6 bases). V was pared by 8 bases and J by 1 base, with 14 bases between. This CDR3 is 14 amino acids long. CDR1 is WSHSY and CDR2 is SAAADI in the germline V gene. CDR3 in amino acids: CASSLGRPQETQYF. CDR3 bases: TGCGCCAGCTCCTTAGGGAGGCCCCAAGAGACCCAGTACTTC.

V and J are TRBV6-6 and TRBJ2-2, with a possible D match to TRBD2 (5 bases). With 0 bases removed from V and 6 bases from J, the gap between germline ends came to 8 bases. This CDR3 contains 14 residues. Germline V lookup: CDR1 MNHNY, CDR2 SVGAGI (reference sequence). The CDR3 here is CASSYSSSSGELFF. The DNA for the CDR3 is TGTGCCAGCAGTTACTCCTCTAGCTCCGGGGAGCTGTTTTTT.

This clone was seen more than once but under ten times. The rearrangement links TRBV5-8 to TRBJ2-7, with 9 bases aligning to TRBD1. CDR3 length: 16 amino acids. The V gene's germline CDR1 is SGHTS and CDR2 YDEGEE. V lost 0 bases, J lost 5 bases, and 9 bases stayed unmatched. This CDR3 reads CASSLGVQGALDEQYF. The CDR3 nucleotides are TGTGCCAGCAGCTTGGGGGTACAGGGGGCGCTGGACGAGCAGTACTTC.

A remark on this clone: Distinct nucleotide sequences in the sample also encode this CDR3. J is TRBJ1-1 and V is TRBV9; no firm D call. Looked up from germline, CDR1 is SGDLS and CDR2 is YYNGEE. V lost 0 bases, J lost 0 bases, and 3 bases lay in between. CDR3 length: 13 residues. The DNA of the CDR3 is TGTGCCAGCAGCGTAGCGGTGAACACTGAAGCTTTCTTT. Translation: CASSVAVNTEAFF.

V usage is TRBV6-1 and J usage is TRBJ1-1; D is possibly TRBD1 (5 bases). Germline CDR1 and CDR2: MNHNS and SASEGT. The CDR3 totals 12 residues. The V end was cut by 8 bases, the J end by 7 bases, with 14 bases between. The CDR3 DNA is TGTGCCAGCCAGGGTTGGGTTGGTGAAGCTTTCTTT. It encodes CASQGWVGEAFF.